This entry is about one T cell receptor (beta chain). V lost 6 bases and J 1 base, leaving 12 bases between the germline ends. Germline V lookup: CDR1 MNHEY, CDR2 SMNVEV (reference sequence). This CDR3 is built from 14 residues. These data belong to a study of shared T cell receptors in the human thymus. Produced via immunoSEQ multiplex PCR; TCRdb's table is partial and in-frame only. The table includes about 730,000 clones, 75% to 90% detected once. These data also featured in a second study, about human thymus T cells. Turning to that study: The thymus tissue came from resections taken during corrective heart surgery. Reports from related research described highly overlapping thymic repertoires among unrelated individuals.

Sequencing was performed on thymocytes. The gene calls are TRBV27 and TRBJ1-1; possible D gene TRBD1, 5 bases. This sequence originates from a girl in the first two years of life with a congenital heart defect. CDR3 amino acids: CASSHQGKNTEAFF. CDR3 in DNA: TGTGCCAGCAGCCATCAGGGAAAGAACACTGAAGCTTTCTTT.